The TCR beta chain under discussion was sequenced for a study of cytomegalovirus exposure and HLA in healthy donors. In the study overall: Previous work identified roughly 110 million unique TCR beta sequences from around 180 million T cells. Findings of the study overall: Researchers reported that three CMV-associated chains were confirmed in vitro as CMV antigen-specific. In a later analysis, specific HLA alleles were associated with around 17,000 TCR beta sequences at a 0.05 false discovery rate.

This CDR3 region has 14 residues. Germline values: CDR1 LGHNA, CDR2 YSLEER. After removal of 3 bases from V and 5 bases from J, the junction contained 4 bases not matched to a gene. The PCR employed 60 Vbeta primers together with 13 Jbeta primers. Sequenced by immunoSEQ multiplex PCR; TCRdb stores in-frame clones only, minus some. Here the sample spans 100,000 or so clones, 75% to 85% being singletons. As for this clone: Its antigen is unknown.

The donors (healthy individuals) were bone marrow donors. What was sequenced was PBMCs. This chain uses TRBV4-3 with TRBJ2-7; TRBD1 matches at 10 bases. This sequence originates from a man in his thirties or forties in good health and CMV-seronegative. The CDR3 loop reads CASSHGTGAHEQYF. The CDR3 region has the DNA TGCGCCAGCAGCCATGGGACAGGGGCCCACGAGCAGTACTTC.